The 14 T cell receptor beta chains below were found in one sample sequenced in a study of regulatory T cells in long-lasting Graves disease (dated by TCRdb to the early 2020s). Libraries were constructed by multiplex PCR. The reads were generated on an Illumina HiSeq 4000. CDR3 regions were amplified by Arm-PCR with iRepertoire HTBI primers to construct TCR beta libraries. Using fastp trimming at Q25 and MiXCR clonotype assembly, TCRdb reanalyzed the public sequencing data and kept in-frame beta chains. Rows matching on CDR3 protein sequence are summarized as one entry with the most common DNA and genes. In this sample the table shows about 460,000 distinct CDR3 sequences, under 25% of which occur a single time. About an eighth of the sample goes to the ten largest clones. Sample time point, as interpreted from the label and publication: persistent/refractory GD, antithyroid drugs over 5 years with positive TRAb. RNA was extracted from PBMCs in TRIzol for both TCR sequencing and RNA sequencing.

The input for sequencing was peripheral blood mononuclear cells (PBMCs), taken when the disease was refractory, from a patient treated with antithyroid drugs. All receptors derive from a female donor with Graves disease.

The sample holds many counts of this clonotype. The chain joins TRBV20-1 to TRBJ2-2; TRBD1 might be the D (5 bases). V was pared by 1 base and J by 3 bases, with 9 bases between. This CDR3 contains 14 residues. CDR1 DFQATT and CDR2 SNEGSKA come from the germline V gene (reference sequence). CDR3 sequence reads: CSARVQGYTGELFF. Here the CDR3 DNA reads TGCAGTGCTAGAGTGCAGGGATACACCGGGGAGCTGTTTTTT.

The CDR3 sequence: CASSQGLAGANTGELFF. The CDR3 region has the DNA TGTGCCAGCAGTCAGGGACTAGCGGGGGCGAACACCGGGGAGCTGTTTTTT. The chain carries TRBV7-9 and TRBJ2-2; 14 nucleotides match TRBD2. From germline, CDR1 is SEHNR and CDR2 FQNEAQ (reference sequence). The CDR3 extends over 17 amino acids. The V gene end was trimmed by 6 bases and the J gene end by 0 bases; junction bases not matched to a gene: 3.

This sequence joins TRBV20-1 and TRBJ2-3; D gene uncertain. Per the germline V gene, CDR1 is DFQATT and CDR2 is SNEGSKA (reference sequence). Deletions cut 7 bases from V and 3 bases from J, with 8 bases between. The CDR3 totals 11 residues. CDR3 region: CSGEATDTQYF. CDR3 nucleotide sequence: TGCAGTGGTGAGGCTACAGATACGCAGTATTTT.

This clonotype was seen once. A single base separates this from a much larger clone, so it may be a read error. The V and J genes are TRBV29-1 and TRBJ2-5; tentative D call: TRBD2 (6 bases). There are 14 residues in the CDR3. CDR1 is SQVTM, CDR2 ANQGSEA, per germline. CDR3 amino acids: CSVEDRRGRETKYF. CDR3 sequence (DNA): TGCAGCGTTGAAGATAGAAGGGGTCGGGAGACCAAGTACTTC.

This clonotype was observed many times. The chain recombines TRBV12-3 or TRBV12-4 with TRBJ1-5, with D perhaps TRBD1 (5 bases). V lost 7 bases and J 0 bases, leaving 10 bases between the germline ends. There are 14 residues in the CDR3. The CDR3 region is CASTKTDSNQPQHF. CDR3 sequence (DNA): TGTGCCAGCACTAAGACAGATAGCAATCAGCCCCAGCATTTT.

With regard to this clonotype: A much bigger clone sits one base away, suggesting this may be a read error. CDR3 residues: CASITRGRGRQETQYF. Here the CDR3 DNA reads TGTGCCAGCATCACCCGGGGCAGGGGGAGACAAGAGACCCAGTACTTC. The chain joins TRBV7-8 to TRBJ2-5, with 7 bases matching TRBD1. The CDR3 is 16 amino acids. The germline CDR1 and CDR2 sequences are SGHVS and FQNEAQ. The V segment lost 7 bases and the J segment 2 bases; nucleotides outside the gene matches: 13.

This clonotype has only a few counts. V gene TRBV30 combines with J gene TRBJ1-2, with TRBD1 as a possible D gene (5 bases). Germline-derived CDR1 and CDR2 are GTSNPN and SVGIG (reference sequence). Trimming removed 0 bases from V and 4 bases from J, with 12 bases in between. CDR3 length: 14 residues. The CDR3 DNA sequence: TGTGCCTGGAGTGTGGTGGGGGGTTCCTATGGCTACACCTTC. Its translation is CAWSVVGGSYGYTF.

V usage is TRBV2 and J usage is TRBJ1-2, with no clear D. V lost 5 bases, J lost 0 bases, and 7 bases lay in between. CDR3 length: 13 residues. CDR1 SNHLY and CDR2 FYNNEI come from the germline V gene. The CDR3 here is CASSLTPNYGYTF. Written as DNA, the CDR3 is TGTGCCAGCAGTTTGACGCCTAACTATGGCTACACCTTC.

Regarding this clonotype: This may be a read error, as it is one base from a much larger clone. The CDR3 region is CASSCEGNQYEQYF. As DNA, the CDR3 is TGTGCCAGCAGTTGCGAAGGCAATCAGTACGAGCAGTACTTC. V and J are TRBV6-5 and TRBJ2-7; unclear D gene. Trimming took off 4 bases at V and 4 bases at J, with 14 bases between the two ends. The CDR3 consists of 14 residues. CDR1 is MNHEY and CDR2 is SVGAGI in the germline V gene.

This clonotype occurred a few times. CDR3 loop: CSARDFGDGGYTF. The CDR3 DNA sequence: TGCAGTGCTAGAGATTTTGGGGACGGTGGCTACACCTTC. V usage is TRBV20-1 and J usage is TRBJ1-2, with D perhaps matching TRBD1 (5 bases). CDR1 is DFQATT and CDR2 is SNEGSKA in the germline V gene (reference sequence). Trimming removed 0 bases from V and 7 bases from J, with 12 bases in between. This CDR3 has 13 residues.

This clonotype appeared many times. CDR3 region: CASRKRGSKNIQYF. CDR3 sequence (DNA): TGTGCCAGCAGAAAACGGGGGTCCAAAAACATTCAGTACTTC. The chain is built from TRBV28 and TRBJ2-4, with D possibly matching TRBD2 (6 bases). The CDR3 has 14 residues. In germline, CDR1 is MDHEN, CDR2 SYDVKM. Trimming removed 6 bases at V and 2 bases at J, with 11 bases between.

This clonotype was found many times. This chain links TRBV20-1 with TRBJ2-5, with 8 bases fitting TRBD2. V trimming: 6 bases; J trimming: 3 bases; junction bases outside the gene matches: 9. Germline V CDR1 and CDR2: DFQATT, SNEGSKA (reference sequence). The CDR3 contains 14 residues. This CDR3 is CSATGGGRKETQYF. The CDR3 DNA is TGCAGTGCGACGGGCGGGGGGAGGAAAGAGACCCAGTACTTC.

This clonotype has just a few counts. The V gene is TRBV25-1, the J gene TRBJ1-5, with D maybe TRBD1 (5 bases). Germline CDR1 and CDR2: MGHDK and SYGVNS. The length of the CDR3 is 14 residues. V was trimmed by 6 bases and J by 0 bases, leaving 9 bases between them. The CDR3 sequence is CASRGDPSNQPQHF. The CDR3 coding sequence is TGTGCCAGCAGGGGGGACCCTAGCAATCAGCCCCAGCATTTT.

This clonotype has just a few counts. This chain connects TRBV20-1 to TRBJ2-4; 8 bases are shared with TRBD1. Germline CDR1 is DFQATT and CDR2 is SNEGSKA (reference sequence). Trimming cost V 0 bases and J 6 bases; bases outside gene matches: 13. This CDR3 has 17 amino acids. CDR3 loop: CSARDPLTGTGTNIQYF. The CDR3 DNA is TGCAGTGCTAGAGATCCCCTTACTGGGACAGGAACAAACATTCAGTACTTC.